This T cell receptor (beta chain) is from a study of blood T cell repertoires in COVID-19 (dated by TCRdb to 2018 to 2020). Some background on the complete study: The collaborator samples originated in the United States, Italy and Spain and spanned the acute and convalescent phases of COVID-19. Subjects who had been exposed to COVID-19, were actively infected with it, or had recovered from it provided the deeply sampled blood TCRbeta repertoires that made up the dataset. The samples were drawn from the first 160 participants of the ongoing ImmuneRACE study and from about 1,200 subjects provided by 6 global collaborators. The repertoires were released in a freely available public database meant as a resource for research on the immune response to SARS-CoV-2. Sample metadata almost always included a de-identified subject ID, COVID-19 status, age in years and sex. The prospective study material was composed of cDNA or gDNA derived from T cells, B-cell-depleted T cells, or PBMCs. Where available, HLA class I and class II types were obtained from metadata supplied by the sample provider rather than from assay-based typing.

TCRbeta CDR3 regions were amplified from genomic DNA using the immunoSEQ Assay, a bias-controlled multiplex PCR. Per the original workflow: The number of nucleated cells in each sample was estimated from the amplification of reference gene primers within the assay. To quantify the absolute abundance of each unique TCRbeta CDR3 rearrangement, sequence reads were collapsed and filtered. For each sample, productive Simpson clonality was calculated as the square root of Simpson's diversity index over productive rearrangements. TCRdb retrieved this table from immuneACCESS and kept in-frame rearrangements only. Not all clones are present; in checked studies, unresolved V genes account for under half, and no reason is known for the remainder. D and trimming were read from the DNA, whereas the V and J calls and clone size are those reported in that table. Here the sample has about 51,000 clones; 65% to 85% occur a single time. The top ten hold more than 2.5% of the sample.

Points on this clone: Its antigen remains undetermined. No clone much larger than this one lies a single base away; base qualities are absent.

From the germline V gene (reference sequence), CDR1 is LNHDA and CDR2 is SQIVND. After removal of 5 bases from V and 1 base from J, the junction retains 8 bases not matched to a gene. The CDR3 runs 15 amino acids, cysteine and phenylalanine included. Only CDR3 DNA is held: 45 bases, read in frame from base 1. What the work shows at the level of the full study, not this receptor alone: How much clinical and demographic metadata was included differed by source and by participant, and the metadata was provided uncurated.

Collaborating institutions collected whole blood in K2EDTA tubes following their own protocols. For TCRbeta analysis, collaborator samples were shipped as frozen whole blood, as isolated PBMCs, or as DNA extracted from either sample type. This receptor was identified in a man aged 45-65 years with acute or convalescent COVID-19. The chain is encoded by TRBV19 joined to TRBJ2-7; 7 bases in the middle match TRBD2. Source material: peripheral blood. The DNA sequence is TGTGCCAGTAGTCCCGGTAGCGGGCGATCCTACGAGCAGTACTTC. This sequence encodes CASSPGSGRSYEQYF.